One sample yielded the 13 T cell receptor beta chains listed below, sequenced in a study of blood T cell repertoires in COVID-19. Measured with immunoSEQ multiplex PCR; TCRdb has only the in-frame clones, and not every one. The profile shows 70,000 or so clones, more than 80% of them singletons. Sequenced input: peripheral blood. Every receptor here comes from a man aged 25 to 45 with acute or convalescent COVID-19.

This rearrangement joins TRBV11-2 to TRBJ1-5, with D maybe TRBD1 (6 bases). Germline V gene sequence: CDR1 SGHAT, CDR2 FQNNGV. The CDR3 is made up of 13 amino acids. Trimming took 3 bases from V and 7 from J, leaving 10 bases between them. In DNA form, the CDR3 reads TGTGCCAGCAGCTTGGGGGCGGAACAGCCCCAGCATTTT. Its protein product is CASSLGAEQPQHF.

The chain combines TRBV6-2 or TRBV6-3 with TRBJ1-2; 7 bases fit TRBD1. In germline, CDR1 is MNHEY, CDR2 SVGEGT. The CDR3 loop spans 15 amino acids. V gave up 0 bases and J gave up 7 bases; unmatched junction bases: 8. CDR3 in DNA: TGTGCCAGCAGTTACTCGCAAGGGGGCGAGGGTGGCTACACCTTC. It encodes CASSYSQGGEGGYTF.

This clone was counted only a few times. The chain has TRBV4-1 and TRBJ2-1; possible D gene TRBD2, 6 bases. Trimming left V 0 bases short and J 9 bases short, with 12 bases between. The CDR3 consists of 14 residues. CDR1 and CDR2 (germline): MGHRA, YSYEKL. The CDR3 coding sequence is TGCGCCAGCAGCCAAGAGTGGGGGGTGGGTGAGCAGTTCTTC. Translation: CASSQEWGVGEQFF.

The chain links TRBV6-6 to TRBJ2-7; a weak D match, TRBD2 (5 bases). In germline, CDR1 is MNHNY, CDR2 SVGAGI (reference sequence). This CDR3 comprises 13 residues. The V and J ends lost 1 base and 4 bases respectively, with 8 bases between them. The DNA for the CDR3 is TGTGCCAGCAGTTACTATGGGGAGTACGAGCAGTACTTC. Residues: CASSYYGEYEQYF.

The rearrangement uses TRBV24-1 and TRBJ2-3, with TRBD1 matching over 8 bases. Germline V gene sequence: CDR1 KGHDR, CDR2 SFDVKD. Losses at the gene ends were 9 bases for V and 6 bases for J; bases not matched to a gene: 7. This CDR3 region has 13 residues. The CDR3 DNA is TGTGCCACCCAGGGGGCAGGGCGGGATACGCAGTATTTT. It yields the protein CATQGAGRDTQYF.

V and J are TRBV3-1 (or the pseudogene TRBV3-2) and TRBJ2-5, with 11 nucleotides matching TRBD2. Per germline, CDR1 LGHDT and CDR2 YNNKEL (reference sequence). Trimming cost V 1 base and J 5 bases; bases outside gene matches: 9. CDR3 size: 17 residues. CDR3 coding DNA: TGTGCCAGCAGCCAAGGGTTTAGCGGGAGGGCCAGGGAGACCCAGTACTTC. This encodes CASSQGFSGRARETQYF.

The genes are TRBV7-2 and TRBJ2-7, with D tentatively TRBD2 (8 bases). The CDR3 extends over 15 amino acids. Germline V lookup: CDR1 SGHTA, CDR2 FQGNSA. V was cut by 5 bases and J by 2 bases, with 16 bases left in between. The CDR3 DNA reads TGTGCCAGCAGCAGTCACAGGGGACTAGCCTACGAGCAGTACTTC. Translation gives CASSSHRGLAYEQYF.

V usage is TRBV30 and J usage is TRBJ2-5, with 7 bases aligning to TRBD1. The ends lost 2 bases at V and 2 bases at J; junction bases unmatched: 17. The CDR3 extends over 18 amino acids. Germline-derived CDR1 and CDR2 are GTSNPN and SVGIG (reference sequence). CDR3 DNA sequence: TGTGCCTGGAGTCCTTTAAGACATTACCGGGACAGACAAGAGACCCAGTACTTC. As protein: CAWSPLRHYRDRQETQYF.

This rearrangement joins TRBV19 to TRBJ1-1, with TRBD1 identical over 7 bases. The CDR3 runs to 15 residues. V lost 4 bases to trimming and J lost 1 base; unmatched junction nucleotides: 6. The germline V gene has CDR1 LNHDA and CDR2 SQIVND (reference sequence). The CDR3 coding sequence is TGTGCCAGTAGTAAAGGGGGCAGGAGGAACACTGAAGCTTTCTTT. Residues: CASSKGGRRNTEAFF.

This sequence joins TRBV6-1 and TRBJ1-1; 8 nucleotides match TRBD1. This CDR3 is 17 amino acids long. Germline trimming cut 0 bases from V and 0 bases from J; bases unmatched to any gene: 6. Germline V lookup: CDR1 MNHNS, CDR2 SASEGT. CDR3 amino acids: CASSEARAGGLNTEAFF. The CDR3 region has the DNA TGTGCCAGCAGTGAAGCGCGGGCAGGGGGCCTGAACACTGAAGCTTTCTTT.

This chain connects TRBV7-2 to TRBJ2-5; 8 positions match TRBD1. Germline V gene sequence: CDR1 SGHTA, CDR2 FQGNSA. There are 14 residues in the CDR3. Trimming at V came to 5 bases and at J to 8 bases, leaving 10 bases not matched to a gene. CDR3 in amino acids: CASSTGQGEYTQYF. In DNA, the CDR3 is TGTGCCAGCAGCACTGGACAGGGCGAGTATACCCAGTACTTC. Variable domain in full (rest from reference TRBV7-2 and TRBJ2-5): GAGVSQSPSNKVTEKGKDVELRCDPISGHTALYWYRQSLGQGLEFLIYFQGNSAPDKSGLPSDRFSAERTGGSVSTLTIQRTQQEDSAVYLCASSTGQGEYTQYFGPGTRLLVL.

The CDR3 loop is CASSPWGPQETQYF. Written as DNA, the CDR3 is TGTGCCAGCAGCCCGTGGGGGCCTCAAGAGACCCAGTACTTC. V is TRBV5-6 and J is TRBJ2-5; D might be TRBD1 (6 bases). Trimming took off 4 bases at V and 2 bases at J, with 12 bases between the two ends. Germline-derived CDR1 and CDR2 are SGHDT and YYEEEE. The CDR3 runs to 14 residues.

The V gene is TRBV18, the J gene TRBJ1-2; weak D call: TRBD1 (5 bases). Trimming cost V 2 bases and J 8 bases, with 15 bases left between them. This CDR3 comprises 14 residues. CDR1 is KGHSH, CDR2 LQKENI, per germline. The DNA of the CDR3 is TGTGCCAGCTCACCAAGCAGGGAAGAATGGGGCTACACCTTC. This encodes CASSPSREEWGYTF.